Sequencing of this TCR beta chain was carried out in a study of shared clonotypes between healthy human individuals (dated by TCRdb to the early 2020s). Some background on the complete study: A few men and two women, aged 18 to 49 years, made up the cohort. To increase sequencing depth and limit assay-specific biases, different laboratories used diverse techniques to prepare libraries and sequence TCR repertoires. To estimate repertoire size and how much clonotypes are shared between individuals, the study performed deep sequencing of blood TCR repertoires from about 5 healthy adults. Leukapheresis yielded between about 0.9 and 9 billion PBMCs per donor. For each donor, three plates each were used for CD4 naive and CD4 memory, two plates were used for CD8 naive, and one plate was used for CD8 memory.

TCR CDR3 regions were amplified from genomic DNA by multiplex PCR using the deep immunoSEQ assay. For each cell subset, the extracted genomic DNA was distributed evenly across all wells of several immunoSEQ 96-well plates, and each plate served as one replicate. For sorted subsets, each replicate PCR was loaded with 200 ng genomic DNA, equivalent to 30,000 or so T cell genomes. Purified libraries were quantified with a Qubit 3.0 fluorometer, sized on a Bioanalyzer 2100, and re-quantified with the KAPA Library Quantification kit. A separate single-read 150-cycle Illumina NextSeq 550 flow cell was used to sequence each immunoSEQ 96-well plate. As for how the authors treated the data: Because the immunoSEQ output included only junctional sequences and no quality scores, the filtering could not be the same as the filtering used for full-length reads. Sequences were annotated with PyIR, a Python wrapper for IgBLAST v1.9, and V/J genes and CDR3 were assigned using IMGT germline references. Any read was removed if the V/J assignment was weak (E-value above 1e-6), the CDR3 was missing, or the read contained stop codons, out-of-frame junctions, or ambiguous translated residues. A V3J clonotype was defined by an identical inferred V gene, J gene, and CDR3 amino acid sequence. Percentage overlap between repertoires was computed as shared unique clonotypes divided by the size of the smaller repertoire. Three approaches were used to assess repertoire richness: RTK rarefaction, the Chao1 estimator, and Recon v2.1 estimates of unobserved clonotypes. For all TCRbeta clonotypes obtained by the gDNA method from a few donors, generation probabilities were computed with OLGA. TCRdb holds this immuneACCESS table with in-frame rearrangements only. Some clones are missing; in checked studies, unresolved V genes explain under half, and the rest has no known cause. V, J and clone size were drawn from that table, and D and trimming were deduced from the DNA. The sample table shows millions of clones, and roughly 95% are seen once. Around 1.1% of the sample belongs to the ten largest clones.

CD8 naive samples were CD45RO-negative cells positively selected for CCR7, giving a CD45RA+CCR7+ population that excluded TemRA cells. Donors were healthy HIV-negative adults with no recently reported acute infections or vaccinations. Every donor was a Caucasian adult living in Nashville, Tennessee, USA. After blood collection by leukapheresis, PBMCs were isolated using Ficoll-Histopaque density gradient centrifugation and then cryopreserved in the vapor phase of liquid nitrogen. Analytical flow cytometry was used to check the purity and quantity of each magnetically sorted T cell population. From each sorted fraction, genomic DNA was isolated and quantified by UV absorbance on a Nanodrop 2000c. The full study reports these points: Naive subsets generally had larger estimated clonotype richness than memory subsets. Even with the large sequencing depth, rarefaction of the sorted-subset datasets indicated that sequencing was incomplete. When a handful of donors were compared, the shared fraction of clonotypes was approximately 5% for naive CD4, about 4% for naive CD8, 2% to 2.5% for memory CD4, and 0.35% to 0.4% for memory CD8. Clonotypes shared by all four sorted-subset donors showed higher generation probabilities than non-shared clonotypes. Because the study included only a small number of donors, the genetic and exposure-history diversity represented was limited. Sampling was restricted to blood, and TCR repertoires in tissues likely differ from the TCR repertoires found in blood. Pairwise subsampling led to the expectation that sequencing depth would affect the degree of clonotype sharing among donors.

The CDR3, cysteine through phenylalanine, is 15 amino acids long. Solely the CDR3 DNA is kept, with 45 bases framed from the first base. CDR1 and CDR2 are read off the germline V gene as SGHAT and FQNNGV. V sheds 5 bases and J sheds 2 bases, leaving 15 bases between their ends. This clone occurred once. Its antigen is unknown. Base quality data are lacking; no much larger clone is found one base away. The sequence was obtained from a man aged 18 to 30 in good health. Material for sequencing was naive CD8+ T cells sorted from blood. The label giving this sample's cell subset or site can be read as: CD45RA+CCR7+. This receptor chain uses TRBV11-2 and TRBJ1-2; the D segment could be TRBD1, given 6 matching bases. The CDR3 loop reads CASSTPGVRNYGYTF. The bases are TGTGCCAGCAGCACTCCAGGGGTGAGGAACTATGGCTACACCTTC.